The clone carrying this T cell receptor beta chain was observed a handful of times. A universal primer site was created by template switching, with the cDNA bearing unique molecular identifiers. TCRdb processed the 5' RACE reads anew with MiXCR; each CDR3 protein has one entry. There are approximately 590,000 distinct CDR3 sequences in the sample; 7.5% to 10% occur only once, and approximately 3.2% lies in the top ten. These data are taken from a study of identical twins. Trimming shortened V by 6 bases and J by 6 bases, and 15 bases separated the two germline ends. The CDR3 consists of 14 residues. CDR1 is SGHRS, CDR2 YFSETQ, per germline. This same sample was also part of a study on yellow fever vaccine responses in identical twins.

What was sequenced was PBMCs. The receptor's source is a woman between 18 and 29 years old in good health. The rearrangement links TRBV5-1 to TRBJ2-2; tentatively, D is TRBD1 (7 bases). The CDR3: CASKLDREAGELFF. The CDR3 DNA is TGCGCCAGCAAACTAGACAGGGAGGCCGGGGAGCTGTTTTTT.